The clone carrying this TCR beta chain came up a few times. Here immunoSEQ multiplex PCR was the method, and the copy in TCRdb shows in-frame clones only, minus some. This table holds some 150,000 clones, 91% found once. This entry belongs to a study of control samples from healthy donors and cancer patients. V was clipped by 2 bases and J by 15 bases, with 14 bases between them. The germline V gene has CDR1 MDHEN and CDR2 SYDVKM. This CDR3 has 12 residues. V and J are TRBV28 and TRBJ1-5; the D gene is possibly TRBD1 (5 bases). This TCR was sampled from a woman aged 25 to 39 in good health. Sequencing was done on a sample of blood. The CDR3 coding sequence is TGTGCCAGCAGTTTAGGTAGCGGGGCGCGGCATTTT. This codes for CASSLGSGARHF. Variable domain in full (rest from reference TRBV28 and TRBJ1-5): DVKVTQSSRYLVKRTGEKVFLECVQDMDHENMFWYRQDPGLGLRLIYFSYDVKMKEKGDIPEGYSVSREKKERFSLILESASTNQTSMYLCASSLGSGARHFGDGTRLSIL.